This TCR beta chain was identified during a study of blood T cells in healthy people across ages. Study overall: For every two T cells, template switching captured about one barcoded beta molecule.

The people who gave samples were healthy Caucasians from Russia, aged roughly 6 to 100. The length of the CDR3 is 15 residues. Germline assignment: CDR1 MNHNS and CDR2 SASEGT. V lost 0 bases, J lost 2 bases, and 10 bases lay in between. A second PCR of about 7 to 11 cycles used a sample-barcoded 5' primer and a J-beta primer mix. From the 5' RACE reads, TCRdb called clonotypes with MiXCR, one entry per CDR3 protein. The sample has around 780,000 distinct CDR3 sequences; approximately 24% are singletons. These data were likewise used in another study, on T cells of mothers and their children. This second study says: For cDNA synthesis, the complete extracted RNA was used (1.5 ug per 15 ul). In related and unrelated pairs alike, thymic selection shapes TCR recombination output, with inherited differences minor.

The receptor's source is a boy aged 5-17 years in good health. Sequencing used blood. This chain connects TRBV6-1 to TRBJ2-5, with D possibly matching TRBD1 (6 bases). In nucleotides, the CDR3 is TGTGCCAGCAGTGAAGCCATGGGGACACAAGAGACCCAGTACTTC. Translating it yields CASSEAMGTQETQYF.